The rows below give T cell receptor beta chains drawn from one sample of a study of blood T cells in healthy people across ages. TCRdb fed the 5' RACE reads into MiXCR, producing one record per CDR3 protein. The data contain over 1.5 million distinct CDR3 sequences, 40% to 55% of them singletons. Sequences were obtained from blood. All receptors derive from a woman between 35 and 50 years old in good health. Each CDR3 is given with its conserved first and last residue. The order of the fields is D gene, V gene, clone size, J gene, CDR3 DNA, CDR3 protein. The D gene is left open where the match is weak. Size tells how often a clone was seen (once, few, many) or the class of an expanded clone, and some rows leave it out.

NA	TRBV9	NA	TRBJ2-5	TGTGCCAGCAGCACCTACGGGGGCAGAGAGACCCAGTACTTC	CASSTYGGRETQYF
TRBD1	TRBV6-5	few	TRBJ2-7	TGTGCCAGCAGTTGGGACAGCACCCTCTACGAGCAGTACTTC	CASSWDSTLYEQYF
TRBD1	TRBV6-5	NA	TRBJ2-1	TGTGCCAGCAGTCGGACAGGGGTCTCCTACAATGAGCAGTTCTTC	CASSRTGVSYNEQFF
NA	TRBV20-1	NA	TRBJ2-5	TGCAGTGATATTGGCCCACGGGAGACCCAGTACTTC	CSDIGPRETQYF
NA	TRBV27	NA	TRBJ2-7	TGTGCCAGCAGTTCTCTAGGGGCCTACGAGCAGTACTTC	CASSSLGAYEQYF
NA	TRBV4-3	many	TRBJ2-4	TGCGCCAGCAGCCAAGATCCCTCCCGAGCCAAAAACATTCAGTACTTC	CASSQDPSRAKNIQYF
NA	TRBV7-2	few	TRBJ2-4	TGTGCCAGCACCGAATATCTAGCCAAAAACATTCAGTACTTC	CASTEYLAKNIQYF
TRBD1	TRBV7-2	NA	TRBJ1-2	TGTGCCAGCAGCCCACGTAGAGCCGACAGGGGCCATGGCTACACCTTC	CASSPRRADRGHGYTF
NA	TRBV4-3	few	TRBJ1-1	TGCGCCAGCAGCCAAGCCTTCTACAGGGAGGTGAACACTGAAGCTTTCTTT	CASSQAFYREVNTEAFF
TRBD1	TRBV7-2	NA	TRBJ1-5	TGTGCCAGCAGCCTATGGACAGGGTTGGGCAATCAGCCCCAGCATTTT	CASSLWTGLGNQPQHF
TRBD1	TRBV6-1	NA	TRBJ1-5	TGTGCCAGCAGTTATGACAGGGCAAGCAATCAGCCCCAGCATTTT	CASSYDRASNQPQHF
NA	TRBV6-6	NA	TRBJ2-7	TGTGCCAGCAGTTACAGCTCCAGCGACGAGCAGTACTTC	CASSYSSSDEQYF
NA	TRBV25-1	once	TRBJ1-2	TGTGCCAGCAGTGATCCGGCAGGCAAAGCCTATGGCTACACCTTC	CASSDPAGKAYGYTF
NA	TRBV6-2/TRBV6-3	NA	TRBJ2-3	TGTGCCAGCGGTCGTGGTTGGAGCACAGATACGCAGTATTTT	CASGRGWSTDTQYF
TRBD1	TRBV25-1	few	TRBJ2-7	TGTGCCAGCAGTTCGACAGGGATCTACGAGCAGTACTTC	CASSSTGIYEQYF
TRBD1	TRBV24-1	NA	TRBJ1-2	TGTGCCACCAGTGATCCGGACAGGGGTAACTATGGCTACACCTTC	CATSDPDRGNYGYTF
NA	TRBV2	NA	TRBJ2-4	TGTGCCAGCAGTGAAACGACAGGACATAGGGCCAAAAACATTCAGTACTTC	CASSETTGHRAKNIQYF
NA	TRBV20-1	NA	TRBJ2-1	TGCAGTGCGACGATTGGGGAACTGAGCTCCTACAATGAGCAGTTCTTC	CSATIGELSSYNEQFF
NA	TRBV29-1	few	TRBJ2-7	TGCAGCGCCCGGAGAGGGGGTTCGAGCGAGCAGTACTTC	CSARRGGSSEQYF
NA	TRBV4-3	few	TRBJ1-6	TGCGCCAGCAGCCAAGCCCCTAACCTGGATTCACCCCTCCACTTT	CASSQAPNLDSPLHF
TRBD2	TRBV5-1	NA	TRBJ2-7	TGCGCCAGCGCGGGGGGTGACTACAATGAGCAGTACTTC	CASAGGDYNEQYF
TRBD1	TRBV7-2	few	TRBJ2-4	TGTGCCAGCAGCTCAACGGGACAGTCGCAAAACATTCAGTACTTC	CASSSTGQSQNIQYF
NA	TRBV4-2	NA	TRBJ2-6	TGTGCCAGCAGCCAAGACGTAAATGGGTTCTCTGGGGCCAACGTCCTGACTTTC	CASSQDVNGFSGANVLTF
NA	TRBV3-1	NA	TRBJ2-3	TGTGCCAGCAGCCAAGCTTTTTCAGATACGCAGTATTTT	CASSQAFSDTQYF
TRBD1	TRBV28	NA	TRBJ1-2	TGTGCCAGCAGGGGGCCACTGCAGGGGGCGGTCTATGGCTACACCTTC	CASRGPLQGAVYGYTF
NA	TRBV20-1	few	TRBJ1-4	TGCAGTGCCTCGTTGGGCAGATCTCGCCCAGCAAGGGAAAAACTGTTTTTT	CSASLGRSRPAREKLFF
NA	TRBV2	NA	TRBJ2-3	TGTGCCAGCCTGGTCGAAGGGAATACGCAGTATTTT	CASLVEGNTQYF
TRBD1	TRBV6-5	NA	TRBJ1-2	TGTGCCAGCAGTCGTACAGGGACAGGGGCTAGCTATGGCTACACCTTC	CASSRTGTGASYGYTF
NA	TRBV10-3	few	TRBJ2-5	TGTGCCATCAGTGAGTCGGGGAACAGCCAAGAGACCCAGTACTTC	CAISESGNSQETQYF
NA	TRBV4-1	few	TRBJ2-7	TGCGCCAGCAGCGTGAGGGTATCCCCTTCCTACGAGCAGTACTTC	CASSVRVSPSYEQYF
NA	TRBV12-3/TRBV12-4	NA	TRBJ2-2	TGTGCCAGCAGTTTAAAGGGGTTTGGCACCGGGGAGCTGTTTTTT	CASSLKGFGTGELFF
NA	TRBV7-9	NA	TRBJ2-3	TGTGCCAGCAGCCCCCAGACTCTCTCCACAGATACGCAGTATTTT	CASSPQTLSTDTQYF
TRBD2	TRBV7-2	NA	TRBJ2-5	TGTGCCAGCAGCTTTTTTACTAGCGGGGGGGTCTTGTTGGAGACCCAGTACTTC	CASSFFTSGGVLLETQYF
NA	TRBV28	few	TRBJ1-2	TGTGCCAGCAGTTTCCCCAGGGTCTATGGCTACACCTTC	CASSFPRVYGYTF
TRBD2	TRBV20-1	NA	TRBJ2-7	TGCAGTGCTAGCCGCACTAGCGGGGGCCGATCCTACGAGCAGTACTTC	CSASRTSGGRSYEQYF
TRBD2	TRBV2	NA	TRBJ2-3	TGTGCCAGCAGCGAAGACCCCGGGACTAGCGGGGAGCTAGATACGCAGTATTTT	CASSEDPGTSGELDTQYF
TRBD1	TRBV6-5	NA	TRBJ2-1	TGTGCCAGCAGTACACCTTTCGGGACAGAAAACAATGAGCAGTTCTTC	CASSTPFGTENNEQFF
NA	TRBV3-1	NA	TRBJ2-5	TGTGCCAGCAGCCAAGATGGTCTGGGATTGCGGCAGACCCAGTACTTC	CASSQDGLGLRQTQYF
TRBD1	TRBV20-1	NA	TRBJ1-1	TGCAGTGCTACTATACCCGGGACAGACACTGAAGCTTTCTTT	CSATIPGTDTEAFF
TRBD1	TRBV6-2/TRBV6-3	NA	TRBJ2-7	TGTGCCAGCAGTTACGGCCAGGGGGTACGCGAGCAGTACTTC	CASSYGQGVREQYF